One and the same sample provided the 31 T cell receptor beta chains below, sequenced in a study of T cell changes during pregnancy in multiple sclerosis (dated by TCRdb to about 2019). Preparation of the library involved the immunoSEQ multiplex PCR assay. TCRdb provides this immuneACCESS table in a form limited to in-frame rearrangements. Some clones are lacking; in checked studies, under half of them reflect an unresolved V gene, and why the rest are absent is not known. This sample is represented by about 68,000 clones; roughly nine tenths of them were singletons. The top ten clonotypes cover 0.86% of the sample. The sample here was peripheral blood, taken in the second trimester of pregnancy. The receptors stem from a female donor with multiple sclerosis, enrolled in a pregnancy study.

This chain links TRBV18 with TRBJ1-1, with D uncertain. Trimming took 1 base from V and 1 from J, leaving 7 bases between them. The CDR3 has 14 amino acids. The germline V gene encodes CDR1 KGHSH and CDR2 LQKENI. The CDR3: CASSPRSGNTEAFF. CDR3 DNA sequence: TGTGCCAGCTCACCACGATCCGGGAACACTGAAGCTTTCTTT.

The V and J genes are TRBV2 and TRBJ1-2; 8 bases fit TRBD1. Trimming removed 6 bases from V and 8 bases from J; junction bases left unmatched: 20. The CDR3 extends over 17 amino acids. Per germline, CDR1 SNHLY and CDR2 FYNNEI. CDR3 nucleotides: TGTGCCAGCAGCGGCCCCAAAAAGCAGGGGGCGAGTAAGGGCTACACCTTC. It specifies CASSGPKKQGASKGYTF.

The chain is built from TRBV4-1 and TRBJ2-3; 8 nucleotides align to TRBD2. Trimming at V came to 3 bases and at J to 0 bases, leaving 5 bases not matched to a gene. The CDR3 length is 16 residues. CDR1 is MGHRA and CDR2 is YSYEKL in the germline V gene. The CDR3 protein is CASSQREDISTDTQYF. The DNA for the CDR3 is TGCGCCAGCAGCCAGCGGGAGGACATTAGCACAGATACGCAGTATTTT.

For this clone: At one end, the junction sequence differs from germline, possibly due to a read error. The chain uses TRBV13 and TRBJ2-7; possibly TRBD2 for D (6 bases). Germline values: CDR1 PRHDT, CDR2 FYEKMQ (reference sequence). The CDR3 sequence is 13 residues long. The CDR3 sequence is CASSLRDSDEQYF. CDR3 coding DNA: TGTGCCAGCAGCTTAAGGGACTCCGACGAGCAGTACTTC.

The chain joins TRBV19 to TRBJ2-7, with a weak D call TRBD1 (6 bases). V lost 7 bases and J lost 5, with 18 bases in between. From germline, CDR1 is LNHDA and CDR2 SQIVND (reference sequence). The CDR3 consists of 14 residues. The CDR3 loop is CASMPQGAGDEQYF. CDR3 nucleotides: TGTGCCAGTATGCCACAGGGCGCCGGGGACGAGCAGTACTTC. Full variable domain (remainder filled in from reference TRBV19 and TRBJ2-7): DGGITQSPKYLFRKEGQNVTLSCEQNLNHDAMYWYRQDPGQGLRLIYYSQIVNDFQKGDIAEGYSVSREKKESFPLTVTSAQKNPTAFYLCASMPQGAGDEQYFGPGTRLTVT.

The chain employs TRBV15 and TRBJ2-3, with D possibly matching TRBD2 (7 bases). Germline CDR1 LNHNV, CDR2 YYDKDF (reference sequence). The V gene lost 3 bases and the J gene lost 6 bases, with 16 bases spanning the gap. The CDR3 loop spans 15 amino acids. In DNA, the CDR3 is TGTGCCACCAGCAGGAGGGGGGGCTCCACCGATACGCAGTATTTT. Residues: CATSRRGGSTDTQYF. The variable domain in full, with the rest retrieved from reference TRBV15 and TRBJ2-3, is DAMVIQNPRYQVTQFGKPVTLSCSQTLNHNVMYWYQQKSSQAPKLLFHYYDKDFNNEADTPDNFQSRRPNTSFCFLDIRSPGLGDTAMYLCATSRRGGSTDTQYFGPGTRLTVL.

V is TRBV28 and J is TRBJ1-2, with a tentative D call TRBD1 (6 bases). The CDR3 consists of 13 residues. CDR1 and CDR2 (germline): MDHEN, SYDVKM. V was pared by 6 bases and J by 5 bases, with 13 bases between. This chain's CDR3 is CASSLGTKYGYTF. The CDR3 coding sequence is TGTGCCAGCAGCCTCGGGACAAAATATGGCTACACCTTC.

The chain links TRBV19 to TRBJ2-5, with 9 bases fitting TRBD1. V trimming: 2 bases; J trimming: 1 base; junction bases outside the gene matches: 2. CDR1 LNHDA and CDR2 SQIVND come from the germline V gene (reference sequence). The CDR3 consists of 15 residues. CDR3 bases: TGTGCCAGTAGTATATCGGACAGGGGCCAAGAGACCCAGTACTTC. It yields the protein CASSISDRGQETQYF.

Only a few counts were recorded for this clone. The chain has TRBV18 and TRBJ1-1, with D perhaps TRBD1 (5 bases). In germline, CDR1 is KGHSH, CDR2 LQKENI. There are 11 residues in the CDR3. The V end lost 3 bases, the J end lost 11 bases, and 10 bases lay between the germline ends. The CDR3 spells CASSPQGMAFF. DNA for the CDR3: TGTGCCAGCTCACCCCAGGGAATGGCTTTCTTT. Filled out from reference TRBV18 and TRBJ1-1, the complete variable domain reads NAGVMQNPRHLVRRRGQEARLRCSPMKGHSHVYWYRQLPEEGLKFMVYLQKENIIDESGMPKERFSAEFPKEGPSILRIQQVVRGDSAAYFCASSPQGMAFFGQGTRLTVV.

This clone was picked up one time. CDR3 loop: CASSDTSGGADEQYF. CDR3 coding DNA: TGTGCCAGCAGTGACACGAGCGGGGGGGCCGACGAGCAGTACTTC. The rearrangement joins TRBV6-4 to TRBJ2-7; 10 bases are shared with TRBD2. The junction had 6 bases not matched to a gene; V was cut back by 2 bases and J by 5 bases. Per germline, CDR1 MRHNA and CDR2 SNTAGT. The CDR3 is 15 amino acids.

CDR3 region: CAISLRLAEGPNEQFF. The CDR3 coding sequence is TGTGCCATCAGCCTGAGACTAGCGGAGGGCCCGAATGAGCAGTTCTTC. The gene calls are TRBV10-3 and TRBJ2-1; 9 bases match TRBD2. Germline V lookup: CDR1 ENHRY, CDR2 SYGVKD. This CDR3 is 16 amino acids long. V trimming: 6 bases; J trimming: 7 bases; junction bases outside the gene matches: 13.

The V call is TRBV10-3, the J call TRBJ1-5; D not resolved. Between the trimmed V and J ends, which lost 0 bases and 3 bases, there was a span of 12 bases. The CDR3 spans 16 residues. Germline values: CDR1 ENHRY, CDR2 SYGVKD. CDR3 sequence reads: CAISESNGLDNQPQHF. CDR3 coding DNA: TGTGCCATCAGTGAGTCGAATGGGCTGGACAATCAGCCCCAGCATTTT.

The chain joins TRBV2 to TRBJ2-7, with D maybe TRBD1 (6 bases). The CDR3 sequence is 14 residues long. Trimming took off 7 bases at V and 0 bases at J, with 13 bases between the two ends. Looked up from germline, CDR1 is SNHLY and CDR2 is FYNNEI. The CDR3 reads CASMRTATSYEQYF. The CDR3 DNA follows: TGTGCCAGCATGAGGACAGCTACCTCCTACGAGCAGTACTTC.

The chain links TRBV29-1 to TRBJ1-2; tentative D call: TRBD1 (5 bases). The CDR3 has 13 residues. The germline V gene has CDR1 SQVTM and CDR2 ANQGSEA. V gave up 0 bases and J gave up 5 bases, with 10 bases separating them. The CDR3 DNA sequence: TGCAGCGTTGAAGATGGGCGACAGTATGGCTACACCTTC. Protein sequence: CSVEDGRQYGYTF.

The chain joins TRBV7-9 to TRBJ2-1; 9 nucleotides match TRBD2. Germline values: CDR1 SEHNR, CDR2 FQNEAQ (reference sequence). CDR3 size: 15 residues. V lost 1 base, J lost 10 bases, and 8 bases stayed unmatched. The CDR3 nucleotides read TGTGCCAGCAGCTTAGAAGCGGGGGGATCCTACGAGCAGTTCTTC. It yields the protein CASSLEAGGSYEQFF.

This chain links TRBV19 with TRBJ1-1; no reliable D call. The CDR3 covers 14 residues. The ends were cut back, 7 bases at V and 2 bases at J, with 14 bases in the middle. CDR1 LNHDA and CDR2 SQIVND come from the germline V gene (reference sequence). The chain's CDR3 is CASNGLAGNTEAFF. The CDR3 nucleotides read TGTGCCAGTAACGGCTTAGCGGGTAACACTGAAGCTTTCTTT.

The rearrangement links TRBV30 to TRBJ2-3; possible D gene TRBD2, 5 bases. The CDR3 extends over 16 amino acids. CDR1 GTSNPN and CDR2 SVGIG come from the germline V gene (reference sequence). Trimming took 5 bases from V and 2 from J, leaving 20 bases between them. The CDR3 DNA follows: TGTGCCTGGTCTAGGGTTCTGCAGCGGAACACAGATACGCAGTATTTT. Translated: CAWSRVLQRNTDTQYF.

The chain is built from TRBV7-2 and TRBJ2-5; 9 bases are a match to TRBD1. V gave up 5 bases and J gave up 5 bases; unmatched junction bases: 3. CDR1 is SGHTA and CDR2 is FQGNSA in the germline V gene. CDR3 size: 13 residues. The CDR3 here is CASSLDRGETQYF. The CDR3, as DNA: TGTGCCAGCAGCCTCGACAGGGGGGAGACCCAGTACTTC. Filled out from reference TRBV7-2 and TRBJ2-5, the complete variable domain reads GAGVSQSPSNKVTEKGKDVELRCDPISGHTALYWYRQSLGQGLEFLIYFQGNSAPDKSGLPSDRFSAERTGGSVSTLTIQRTQQEDSAVYLCASSLDRGETQYFGPGTRLLVL.

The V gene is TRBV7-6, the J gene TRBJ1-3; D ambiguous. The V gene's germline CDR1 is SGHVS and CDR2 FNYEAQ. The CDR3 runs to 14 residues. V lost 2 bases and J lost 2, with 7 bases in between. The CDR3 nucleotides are TGTGCCAGCAGCTTACGGTTGACTGGAAACACCATATATTTT. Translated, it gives CASSLRLTGNTIYF.

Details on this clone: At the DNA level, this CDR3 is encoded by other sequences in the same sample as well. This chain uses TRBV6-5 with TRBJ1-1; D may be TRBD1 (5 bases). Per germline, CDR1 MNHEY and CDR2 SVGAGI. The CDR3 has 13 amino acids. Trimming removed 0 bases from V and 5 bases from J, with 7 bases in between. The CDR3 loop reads CASSYSRGTEAFF. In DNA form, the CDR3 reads TGTGCCAGCAGTTACTCAAGGGGTACTGAAGCTTTCTTT.

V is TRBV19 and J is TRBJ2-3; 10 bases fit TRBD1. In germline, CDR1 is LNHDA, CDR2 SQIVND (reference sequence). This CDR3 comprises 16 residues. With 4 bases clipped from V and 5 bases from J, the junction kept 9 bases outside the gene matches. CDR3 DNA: TGTGCCAGTAGTAACCTAGGACAGGGGGGCCGAGATACGCAGTATTTT. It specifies CASSNLGQGGRDTQYF.

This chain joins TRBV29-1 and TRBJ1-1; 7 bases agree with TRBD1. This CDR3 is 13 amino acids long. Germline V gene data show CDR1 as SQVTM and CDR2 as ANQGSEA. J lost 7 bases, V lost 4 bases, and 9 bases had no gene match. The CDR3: CSVAGADRLEAFF. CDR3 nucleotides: TGCAGCGTTGCGGGGGCGGACAGGCTTGAAGCTTTCTTT.

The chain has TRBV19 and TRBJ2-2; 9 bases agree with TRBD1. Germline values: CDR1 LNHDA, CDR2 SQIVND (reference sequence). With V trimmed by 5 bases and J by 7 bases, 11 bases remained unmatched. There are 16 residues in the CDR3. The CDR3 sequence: CASSQTPTGGGGELFF. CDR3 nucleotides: TGTGCCAGTAGTCAAACCCCGACAGGGGGTGGCGGGGAGCTGTTTTTT.

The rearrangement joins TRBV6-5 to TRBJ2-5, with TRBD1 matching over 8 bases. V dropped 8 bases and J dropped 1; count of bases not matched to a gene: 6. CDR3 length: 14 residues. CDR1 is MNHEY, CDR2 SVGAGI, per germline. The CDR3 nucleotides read TGTGCCAGCGCCCAGGGACAGGCCCAAGAGACCCAGTACTTC. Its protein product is CASAQGQAQETQYF.

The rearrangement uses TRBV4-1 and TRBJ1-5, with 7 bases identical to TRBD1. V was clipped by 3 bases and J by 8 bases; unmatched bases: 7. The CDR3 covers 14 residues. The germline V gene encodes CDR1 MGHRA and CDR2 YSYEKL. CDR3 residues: CASSQPTGEEPQHF. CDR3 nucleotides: TGCGCCAGCAGCCAGCCTACAGGGGAGGAGCCCCAGCATTTT.

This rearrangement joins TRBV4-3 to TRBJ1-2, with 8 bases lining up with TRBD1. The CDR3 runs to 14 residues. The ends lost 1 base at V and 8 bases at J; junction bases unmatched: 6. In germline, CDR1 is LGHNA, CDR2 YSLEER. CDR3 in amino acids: CASSQVQGVGGYTF. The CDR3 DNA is TGCGCCAGCAGCCAAGTACAGGGGGTGGGCGGCTACACCTTC.

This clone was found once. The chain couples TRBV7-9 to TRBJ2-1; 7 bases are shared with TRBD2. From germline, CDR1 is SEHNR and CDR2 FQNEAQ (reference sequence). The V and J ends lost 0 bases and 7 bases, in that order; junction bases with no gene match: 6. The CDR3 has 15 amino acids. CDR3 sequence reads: CASSLAHGLVNEQFF. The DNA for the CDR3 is TGTGCCAGCAGCTTAGCGCATGGACTAGTGAATGAGCAGTTCTTC.

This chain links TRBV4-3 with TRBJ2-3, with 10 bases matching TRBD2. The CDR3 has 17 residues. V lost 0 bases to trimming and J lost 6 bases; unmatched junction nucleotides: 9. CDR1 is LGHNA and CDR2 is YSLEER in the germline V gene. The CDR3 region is CASSQDPSGGIVDTQYF. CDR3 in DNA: TGCGCCAGCAGCCAAGACCCTAGCGGGGGTATAGTGGATACGCAGTATTTT.

The CDR3 DNA is TGTGCCAGCAGCCTCCGACAGGGGGCAGACGAGCAGTACTTC. It translates to CASSLRQGADEQYF. V gene TRBV7-2 combines with J gene TRBJ2-7; 10 bases map to TRBD1. The ends lost 5 bases at V and 5 bases at J; junction bases unmatched: 6. This CDR3 is 14 amino acids long. Per the germline V gene, CDR1 is SGHTA and CDR2 is FQGNSA.

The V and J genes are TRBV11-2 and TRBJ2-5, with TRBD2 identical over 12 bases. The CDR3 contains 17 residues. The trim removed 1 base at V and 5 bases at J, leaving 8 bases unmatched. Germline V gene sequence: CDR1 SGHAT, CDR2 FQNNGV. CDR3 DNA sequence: TGTGCCAGCAGCTTAGGGCTAGCGGGGGGGGCCGGGGAGACCCAGTACTTC. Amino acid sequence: CASSLGLAGGAGETQYF.

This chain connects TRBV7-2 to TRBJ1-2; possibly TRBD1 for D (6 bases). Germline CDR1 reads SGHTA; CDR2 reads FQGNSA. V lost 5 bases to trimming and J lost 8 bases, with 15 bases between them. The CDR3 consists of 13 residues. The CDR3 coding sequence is TGTGCCAGCAGCCCTACAGGGTTTGAGGGCTACACCTTC. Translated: CASSPTGFEGYTF.